These 10 T cell receptor beta chains were sequenced from one sample in a study of PD-1 blockade in classical Hodgkin lymphoma. Assay used: immunoSEQ multiplex PCR; TCRdb lists only in-frame clones, some missing. The data show fewer than 65,000 clones, roughly nine tenths seen once. All patients experienced relapse after autologous stem cell transplantation, and brentuximab vedotin exposure was variable. Sample: peripheral blood mononuclear cells (PBMCs), taken at baseline. The receptors originated from a human donor with classical Hodgkin lymphoma.

V usage is TRBV4-2 and J usage is TRBJ1-1; TRBD1 agrees at 7 bases. The CDR3 contains 14 residues. In germline, CDR1 is LGHNA, CDR2 YNFKEQ. Trimming took 1 base from V and 8 from J; bases not matched to a gene: 7. The CDR3: CASSQVGTAVEAFF. The CDR3 DNA follows: TGTGCCAGCAGCCAAGTCGGGACAGCGGTCGAAGCTTTCTTT.

The DNA of the CDR3 is TGTGCCAGCAGCCCCGGAGGCGGGAGGGTGGAAGAGCAGTACTTC. Translated, it gives CASSPGGGRVEEQYF. This sequence joins TRBV5-4 and TRBJ2-7, with 9 bases identical to TRBD2. The ends lost 4 bases at V and 7 bases at J; junction bases unmatched: 12. The CDR3 is 15 residues long. CDR1 SGHNT and CDR2 YYREEE come from the germline V gene (reference sequence).

DNA of the CDR3: TGTGCCAGCAGCTTAGTAGTCTCCACCGGGGAGCTGTTTTTT. Translation: CASSLVVSTGELFF. The chain is built from TRBV7-9 and TRBJ2-2, with D unclear. This CDR3 is 14 amino acids long. Germline CDR1 is SEHNR and CDR2 is FQNEAQ (reference sequence). Deletions cut 1 base from V and 4 bases from J, with 7 bases between. Using reference TRBV7-9 and TRBJ2-2 for the parts outside the CDR3, the full variable domain is DTGVSQNPRHKITKRGQNVTFRCDPISEHNRLYWYRQTLGQGPEFLTYFQNEAQLEKSRLLSDRFSAERPKGSFSTLEIQRTEQGDSAMYLCASSLVVSTGELFFGEGSRLTVL.

V gene TRBV2 combines with J gene TRBJ2-5, with unresolved D. This CDR3 is 12 amino acids long. The V and J ends lost 6 bases and 2 bases respectively, with 7 bases between them. The germline V gene encodes CDR1 SNHLY and CDR2 FYNNEI. The CDR3 region has the DNA TGTGCCAGCAGGCCAGGTCAAGAGACCCAGTACTTC. The encoded protein is CASRPGQETQYF. The complete variable domain, with remaining parts taken from reference TRBV2 and TRBJ2-5, reads EPEVTQTPSHQVTQMGQEVILRCVPISNHLYFYWYRQILGQKVEFLVSFYNNEISEKSEIFDDQFSVERPDGSNFTLKIRSTKLEDSAMYFCASRPGQETQYFGPGTRLLVL.

The chain recombines TRBV4-2 with TRBJ1-1; D is uncertain. This CDR3 has 15 residues. The V end lost 0 bases, the J end lost 1 base, and 9 bases lay between the germline ends. Germline CDR1 and CDR2: LGHNA and YNFKEQ. Here the CDR3 reads CASSQDPGGNTEAFF. CDR3 bases: TGTGCCAGCAGCCAAGATCCGGGAGGGAACACTGAAGCTTTCTTT.

This clone came up once. The genes are TRBV18 and TRBJ1-2; D gene unclear. The CDR3 spans 12 residues. Germline loops: CDR1 KGHSH, CDR2 LQKENI. Trimming removed 5 bases from V and 4 bases from J, with 8 bases in between. Here the CDR3 reads CASSGVSYGYTF. In DNA form, the CDR3 reads TGTGCCAGCTCAGGTGTCTCCTATGGCTACACCTTC.

The gene calls are TRBV2 and TRBJ1-4; no firm D call. Germline lookup yields CDR1 SNHLY and CDR2 FYNNEI. Trimming pared 1 base from V and 7 bases from J, leaving 16 bases between. The CDR3 has 16 residues. CDR3 sequence reads: CASSEVGGWGSEKLFF. The CDR3 nucleotides are TGTGCCAGCAGTGAAGTTGGAGGGTGGGGTAGTGAAAAACTGTTTTTT. Supplemented by reference TRBV2 and TRBJ1-4, the full variable domain reads EPEVTQTPSHQVTQMGQEVILRCVPISNHLYFYWYRQILGQKVEFLVSFYNNEISEKSEIFDDQFSVERPDGSNFTLKIRSTKLEDSAMYFCASSEVGGWGSEKLFFGSGTQLSVL.

The chain employs TRBV7-2 and TRBJ2-1; D not certain. The CDR3 length is 14 residues. Germline values: CDR1 SGHTA, CDR2 FQGNSA. The ends were cut back, 5 bases at V and 4 bases at J, with 12 bases in the middle. As DNA, the CDR3 is TGTGCCAGCAGCCCTCGGGTCTCTTACAATGAGCAGTTCTTC. Residues: CASSPRVSYNEQFF.

The rearrangement joins TRBV6-5 to TRBJ1-2, with D uncertain. The CDR3 has 15 amino acids. The V gene's germline CDR1 is MNHEY and CDR2 SVGAGI. Trimming removed 0 bases at V and 1 base at J, with 9 bases between. The CDR3 loop reads CASSYSFTVNYGYTF. For the CDR3, the DNA is TGTGCCAGCAGTTACTCGTTTACGGTTAACTATGGCTACACCTTC.

The chain links TRBV7-9 to TRBJ1-1, with 9 bases aligning to TRBD1. With 3 bases clipped from V and 3 bases from J, the junction kept 11 bases outside the gene matches. The CDR3 is made up of 17 amino acids. Germline V lookup: CDR1 SEHNR, CDR2 FQNEAQ (reference sequence). CDR3 amino acids: CASSFLANRGQDTEAFF. The DNA of the CDR3 is TGTGCCAGCAGCTTCTTGGCGAACAGGGGGCAGGACACTGAAGCTTTCTTT.